The 13 T cell receptor beta chains listed next were all sequenced from one sample in a study of cytomegalovirus exposure and HLA in healthy donors. The PCR had 60 Vbeta and 13 Jbeta primers. Sequencing used immunoSEQ multiplex PCR; TCRdb keeps in-frame clones, though not all of them. The table has around 210,000 clones, approximately 81% seen once. The sample was PBMCs. The receptor source for this set is a girl aged 2 to 10 in good health and CMV-seronegative.

This clone showed up just a few times. The CDR3 DNA reads as TGCGCCAGCAGTTCCGCCGGAGGGCCCGGGGATACGCAGTATTTT. Encoded protein: CASSSAGGPGDTQYF. The gene calls are TRBV5-1 and TRBJ2-3; tentative D call: TRBD2 (6 bases). V lost 5 bases, J lost 6 bases, and 19 bases lay in between. The CDR3 spans 15 residues. Germline V gene data show CDR1 as SGHRS and CDR2 as YFSETQ.

The chain employs TRBV5-1 and TRBJ2-2; TRBD1 aligns across 8 bases. The V gene's germline CDR1 is SGHRS and CDR2 YFSETQ. This CDR3 comprises 14 residues. The trim removed 4 bases at V and 4 bases at J, leaving 3 bases unmatched. The CDR3, as DNA: TGCGCCAGCAGCCAAGGACAGGGCACCGGGGAGCTGTTTTTT. The encoded protein is CASSQGQGTGELFF.

The genes are TRBV5-4 and TRBJ2-1; TRBD2 agrees at 8 bases. Losses at the gene ends were 3 bases for V and 4 bases for J; bases not matched to a gene: 6. Per the germline V gene, CDR1 is SGHNT and CDR2 is YYREEE (reference sequence). The CDR3 covers 15 residues. For the CDR3, the DNA is TGTGCCAGCAGCTCGGGAGGGGGGTCTTACAATGAGCAGTTCTTC. It yields the protein CASSSGGGSYNEQFF. The complete variable domain, with remaining parts taken from reference TRBV5-4 and TRBJ2-1, reads ETGVTQSPTHLIKTRGQQVTLRCSSQSGHNTVSWYQQALGQGPQFIFQYYREEENGRGNFPPRFSGLQFPNYSSELNVNALELDDSALYLCASSSGGGSYNEQFFGPGTRLTVL.

This chain connects TRBV13 to TRBJ2-7, with 11 bases fitting TRBD1. Germline V CDR1 and CDR2: PRHDT, FYEKMQ (reference sequence). The V and J ends lost 3 bases and 7 bases, in that order; junction bases with no gene match: 8. This CDR3 is 15 amino acids long. CDR3 DNA: TGTGCCAGCAGCTTTGCGGACAGGGGGCCGAAAGAGCAGTACTTC. Its translation: CASSFADRGPKEQYF.

This clone came up once. CDR3 loop: CASSPRTSPHNEQFF. In DNA form, the CDR3 reads TGTGCCAGCAGCCCGAGGACTAGCCCTCACAATGAGCAGTTCTTC. The chain is built from TRBV7-8 and TRBJ2-1; 8 nucleotides line up with TRBD2. Germline V gene lookup returns CDR1 SGHVS and CDR2 FQNEAQ. The CDR3 loop spans 15 amino acids. The V segment lost 5 bases and the J segment 5 bases; nucleotides outside the gene matches: 8.

V gene TRBV5-1 combines with J gene TRBJ1-3; a possible D gene is TRBD1 (6 bases). Germline CDR1 SGHRS, CDR2 YFSETQ. Trimming pared 6 bases from V and 0 bases from J, leaving 13 bases between. The CDR3 totals 15 residues. The DNA of the CDR3 is TGCGCCAGCACCGCCACAGGGAACTCTGGAAACACCATATATTTT. Its protein product is CASTATGNSGNTIYF.

This clone was counted a few times. The chain combines TRBV5-1 with TRBJ2-7; D may be TRBD2 (5 bases). The CDR3 is 15 residues long. Looked up from germline, CDR1 is SGHRS and CDR2 is YFSETQ. V dropped 4 bases and J dropped 3 bases, with 17 bases sitting between them. The CDR3 protein is CASSPGGRSDYEQYF. The CDR3 nucleotides are TGCGCCAGCAGCCCCGGAGGCCGGTCCGACTACGAGCAGTACTTC.

The gene calls are TRBV4-1 and TRBJ2-5; 7 bases are a match to TRBD2. Germline V gives CDR1 MGHRA, CDR2 YSYEKL. This CDR3 has 15 residues. Trimming at V came to 7 bases and at J to 5 bases, leaving 13 bases not matched to a gene. The CDR3: CASTYTPGEGETQYF. The DNA for the CDR3 is TGCGCCAGCACCTATACGCCCGGGGAGGGGGAGACCCAGTACTTC.

The rearrangement joins TRBV29-1 to TRBJ1-2; TRBD1 matches at 8 bases. V dropped 7 bases and J dropped 7; count of bases not matched to a gene: 11. The CDR3 loop spans 13 amino acids. Germline assignment: CDR1 SQVTM and CDR2 ANQGSEA. The CDR3 loop reads CSATGSGGGGYTF. CDR3 coding DNA: TGCAGCGCCACGGGGTCAGGGGGCGGTGGCTACACCTTC.

CDR3 sequence reads: CASRNLAGGSYEQYF. CDR3 nucleotides: TGTGCCAGCAGGAACCTAGCGGGGGGTTCCTACGAGCAGTACTTC. V is TRBV6-1 and J is TRBJ2-7; 11 bases fit TRBD2. The CDR3 is 15 amino acids. Per germline, CDR1 MNHNS and CDR2 SASEGT. Unmatched junction bases numbered 5, after V lost 6 bases and J lost 1 base.

This clone was seen a single time. At the DNA level, this CDR3 is encoded by other sequences in the same sample as well. The chain combines TRBV5-1 with TRBJ2-5; TRBD1 agrees at 9 bases. Trimming took 4 bases from V and 5 from J; bases not matched to a gene: 6. The CDR3 runs to 14 residues. Germline CDR1 is SGHRS and CDR2 is YFSETQ. The CDR3 spells CASSLGTGKETQYF. The CDR3 DNA reads TGCGCCAGCAGCCTCGGGACAGGGAAGGAGACCCAGTACTTC.

This clone occurred a few times. The V gene is TRBV21-1, the J gene TRBJ1-2; TRBD1 is the table's D call, not checked against the DNA. TRBV21-1 is assigned pseudogene status. This CDR3 is built from 13 residues. CDR3 sequence reads: CASSKVGQNGYTF. The CDR3 DNA reads as TGTGCCAGCAGCAAAGTAGGACAGAATGGCTACACCTTC.

The gene calls are TRBV30 and TRBJ2-3, with 8 nucleotides matching TRBD2. The V and J ends lost 5 bases and 6 bases, in that order; junction bases with no gene match: 7. CDR3 length: 13 residues. Germline CDR1 reads GTSNPN; CDR2 reads SVGIG (reference sequence). The CDR3 region is CAWGTRLGDTQYF. For the CDR3, the DNA is TGTGCCTGGGGGACTAGATTAGGGGATACGCAGTATTTT. The variable domain in full, with the rest retrieved from reference TRBV30 and TRBJ2-3, is SQTIHQWPATLVQPVGSPLSLECTVEGTSNPNLYWYRQAAGRGLQLLFYSVGIGQISSEVPQNLSASRPQDRQFILSSKKLLLSDSGFYLCAWGTRLGDTQYFGPGTRLTVL.